Following are 9 T cell receptor beta chains from one sample sequenced in a study (dated by TCRdb to the early 2020s). Libraries were made using the immunoSEQ multiplex PCR assay. In TCRdb, the immuneACCESS table is reduced to in-frame sequences with V and J assigned. These tables do not hold every clone; where another copy was compared, an unresolved V gene accounts for under half, and the others remain unexplained. This sample comprises 68,000 or so clones, around 93% of them detected only once. Roughly 4% of the sample rests with the top ten. The specimen sequenced was PBMCs. The receptors here all came from a man aged 40-50 years with rheumatoid arthritis.

The genes are TRBV5-8 and TRBJ1-2; D might be TRBD1 (6 bases). V was pared by 3 bases and J by 1 base, with 13 bases between. The CDR3 covers 15 residues. Germline assignment: CDR1 SGHTS and CDR2 YDEGEE. The CDR3 sequence is CASSSGQSSNYGYTF. The CDR3 DNA is TGTGCCAGCAGCTCAGGACAGAGCAGTAACTATGGCTACACCTTC.

This chain connects TRBV5-1 to TRBJ1-2; no reliable D call. The CDR3 has 12 amino acids. V lost 0 bases and J lost 7, with 7 bases in between. Germline V CDR1 and CDR2: SGHRS, YFSETQ. The CDR3 here is CASSLGSGGYTF. The CDR3 coding sequence is TGCGCCAGCAGCTTGGGGTCGGGTGGCTACACCTTC.

V is TRBV7-2 and J is TRBJ2-3; a possible D gene is TRBD2 (5 bases). The germline gives CDR1 SGHTA, CDR2 FQGNSA. The CDR3 contains 15 residues. With 6 bases removed from V and 0 bases from J, the gap between germline ends came to 13 bases. The DNA for the CDR3 is TGTGCCAGCAGTAGGAGGACGGAGAGCACAGATACGCAGTATTTT. This gives the protein CASSRRTESTDTQYF.

This clone has a single count. V gene TRBV19 combines with J gene TRBJ2-3; 12 bases line up with TRBD2. There are 17 residues in the CDR3. Germline V gives CDR1 LNHDA, CDR2 SQIVND (reference sequence). Germline trimming cut 5 bases from V and 3 bases from J; bases unmatched to any gene: 9. DNA for the CDR3: TGTGCCAGTAGTTCTAGACCCGGACTAGCGGGGACAGATACGCAGTATTTT. Residues: CASSSRPGLAGTDTQYF.

The J gene is TRBJ2-7, the V gene TRBV7-3; possibly TRBD2 for D (6 bases). There are 15 residues in the CDR3. Deletions cut 2 bases from V and 0 bases from J, with 11 bases between. Germline CDR1 is SGHTA and CDR2 is FQGTGA. The DNA of the CDR3 is TGTGCCAGCAGCTTAGCCGGGGGAAGCTCCTACGAGCAGTACTTC. Translating gives CASSLAGGSSYEQYF.

The rearrangement joins TRBV30 to TRBJ1-1, with a possible D match to TRBD1 (6 bases). Between the trimmed V and J ends, which lost 4 bases and 1 base, there was a span of 10 bases. Per germline, CDR1 GTSNPN and CDR2 SVGIG (reference sequence). This CDR3 is built from 13 residues. The CDR3 DNA follows: TGTGCCTGGAAGAGGGGACAGAACACTGAAGCTTTCTTT. It yields the protein CAWKRGQNTEAFF. The variable domain in full, completed from reference TRBV30 and TRBJ1-1, reads SQTIHQWPATLVQPVGSPLSLECTVEGTSNPNLYWYRQAAGRGLQLLFYSVGIGQISSEVPQNLSASRPQDRQFILSSKKLLLSDSGFYLCAWKRGQNTEAFFGQGTRLTVV.

V is TRBV19 and J is TRBJ2-5; weak D call: TRBD1 (6 bases). The CDR3 sequence is 14 residues long. The germline gives CDR1 LNHDA, CDR2 SQIVND (reference sequence). The V and J ends lost 6 bases and 1 base respectively, with 12 bases between them. The CDR3 DNA sequence: TGTGCCAGTAGCTCAAGGGGGTTCCAAGAGACCCAGTACTTC. Its translation is CASSSRGFQETQYF.

V gene TRBV21-1 combines with J gene TRBJ2-7; the D call of TRBD2 is as the table states it, not checked on the DNA. TRBV21-1 is shown as a pseudogene. The length of the CDR3 is 15 residues. CDR3 nucleotide sequence: TGTGCCAGCAGCAGACCGGGACTAGCAACCTACGAGCAGTACTTC. Translating gives CASSRPGLATYEQYF.

The chain couples TRBV18 to TRBJ2-2; D remains ambiguous. Trimming removed 1 base at V and 3 bases at J, with 6 bases between. The V gene's germline CDR1 is KGHSH and CDR2 LQKENI. The CDR3 loop spans 14 amino acids. CDR3 residues: CASSPLQYTGELFF. The CDR3 DNA reads as TGTGCCAGCTCACCACTGCAGTACACCGGGGAGCTGTTTTTT. Full variable domain (outside the CDR3, taken from reference TRBV18 and TRBJ2-2): NAGVMQNPRHLVRRRGQEARLRCSPMKGHSHVYWYRQLPEEGLKFMVYLQKENIIDESGMPKERFSAEFPKEGPSILRIQQVVRGDSAAYFCASSPLQYTGELFFGEGSRLTVL.